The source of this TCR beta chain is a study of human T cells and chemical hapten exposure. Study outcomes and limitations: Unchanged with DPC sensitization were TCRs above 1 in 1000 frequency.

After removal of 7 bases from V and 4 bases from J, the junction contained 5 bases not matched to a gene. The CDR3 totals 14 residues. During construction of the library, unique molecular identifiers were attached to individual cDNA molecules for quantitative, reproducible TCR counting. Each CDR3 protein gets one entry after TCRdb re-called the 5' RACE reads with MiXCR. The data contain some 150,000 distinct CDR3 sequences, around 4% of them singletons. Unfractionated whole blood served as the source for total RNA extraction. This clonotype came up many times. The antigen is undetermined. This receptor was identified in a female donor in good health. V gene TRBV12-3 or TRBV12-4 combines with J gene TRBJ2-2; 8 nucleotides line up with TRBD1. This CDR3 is CASTPGQATGELFF. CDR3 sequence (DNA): TGTGCCAGCACCCCGGGACAGGCCACCGGGGAGCTGTTTTTT.